The text below deals with one T cell receptor beta chain. The antigen this receptor binds is unknown. Base qualities were left out, and no much larger clone turns up one base away. V lost 0 bases and J lost 4 bases, and the count of bases not matched to a germline gene is 4. The CDR3, cysteine through phenylalanine, is 16 amino acids long. The sequence is cut down to CDR3 DNA, 48 bases in frame from base 1. CDR1 SGHTA and CDR2 FQGTGA are derived from the germline V gene. The trial excluded patients who had a history of autoimmune disease or were on systemic immunosuppression. Peripheral blood for TCR sequencing was drawn from every dose cohort at baseline, at cycle 4 day 1 and at cycle 7 day 1. Samples were obtained from an open-label, multicenter, first-in-human phase I dose-escalation trial of ivuxolimab. Adults with locally advanced or metastatic melanoma, renal cell carcinoma, hepatocellular carcinoma or head and neck squamous cell carcinoma were enrolled in the trial. Before TCR sequencing, CD4+ T cells and CD8+ T cells from peripheral blood were sorted into separate populations.

These data are taken from a study of OX40 agonist ivuxolimab in advanced cancers. About the investigation overall: Ivuxolimab was an agonistic, fully human IgG2 monoclonal antibody directed against OX40 (CD134), a costimulatory receptor. In the dose-escalation cohort, around four fifths of patients were male, and the mean age was approximately 60 years with a range of about 20 to 80. Peripheral TCRbeta sequencing aimed to test whether ivuxolimab altered TCR sequence diversity and caused clonal T-cell expansion. Of the roughly 54 dose-escalation patients, hepatocellular carcinoma was present in roughly 19, melanoma in around 15, renal cell carcinoma in 9 and head and neck cancer in 9. The paper describes the monotherapy dose-escalation part (N ≈ 51 patients) of the phase I trial of ivuxolimab. Intravenous ivuxolimab was administered to patients every 2 weeks at six dose levels: 0.01, 0.1, 0.3, 1.5, 3 and 10 mg/kg. Patients were allowed to have had prior anti-PD-1, anti-PD-L1 or anti-CTLA-4 therapy, and around 40% of the dose-escalation patients had previously received checkpoint inhibitors. Three dose-escalation patients achieved partial responses, one with hepatocellular carcinoma and two with cutaneous melanoma.

For sequencing of the TCRbeta CDR3 region, genomic DNA was extracted from the sorted cells. The immunoSEQ Assay was used for sequencing of TCRbeta CDR3 regions. TCRdb took over this immuneACCESS table, retaining in-frame rearrangements with V and J assigned. Such tables are incomplete; in checked studies, under half of the missing clones stem from an unresolved V gene, and the remainder is unexplained. This sample gives tens of thousands of clones in total; approximately 84% of them show up just once. Clones ranked in the top ten supply roughly 15% of the sample. Overall study results and their limits: Low levels of normalized T-cell clonal expansion were also seen in some patients who did not respond. Which antigens the clonally expanded peripheral T cells were specific for was not determined. After ivuxolimab, expanded clones were on average more numerous among CD8+ T cells than among CD4+ T cells. At doses of 0.1 to 3.0 mg/kg, clonal expansion of both CD4+ and CD8+ blood T cells was observed from baseline to week 6. In the 0.1-3.0 mg/kg groups, partial responders had among the lowest normalized peripheral clonal expansion, particularly in CD8+ T cells.

The material sequenced was CD4+ or CD8+ T cells sorted from blood, taken in a trial of the OX40 agonist ivuxolimab. The chain was built from TRBV7-3 and TRBJ2-1, with 9 bases matching TRBD2. The receptor's source is an adult with an advanced solid tumor such as melanoma, head and neck, liver or kidney cancer. The bases are TGTGCCAGCAGCTTAACGGTAGCGGGGGCTTACAATGAGCAGTTCTTC. Its translation is CASSLTVAGAYNEQFF.